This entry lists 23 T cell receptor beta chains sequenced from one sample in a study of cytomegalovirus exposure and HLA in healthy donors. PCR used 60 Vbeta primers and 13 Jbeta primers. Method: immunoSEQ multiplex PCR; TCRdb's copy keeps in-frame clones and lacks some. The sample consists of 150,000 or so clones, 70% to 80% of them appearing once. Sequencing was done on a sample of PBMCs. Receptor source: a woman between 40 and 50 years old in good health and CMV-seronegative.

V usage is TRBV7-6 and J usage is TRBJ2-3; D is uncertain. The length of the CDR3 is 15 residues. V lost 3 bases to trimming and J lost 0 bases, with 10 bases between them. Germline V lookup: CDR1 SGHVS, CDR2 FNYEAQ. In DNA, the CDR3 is TGTGCCAGCAGCTTCGAAGCTATTAGCACAGATACGCAGTATTTT. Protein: CASSFEAISTDTQYF. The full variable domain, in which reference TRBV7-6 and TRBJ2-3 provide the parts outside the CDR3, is GAGVSQSPRYKVTKRGQDVALRCDPISGHVSLYWYRQALGQGPEFLTYFNYEAQQDKSGLPNDRFSAERPEGSISTLTIQRTEQRDSAMYRCASSFEAISTDTQYFGPGTRLTVL.

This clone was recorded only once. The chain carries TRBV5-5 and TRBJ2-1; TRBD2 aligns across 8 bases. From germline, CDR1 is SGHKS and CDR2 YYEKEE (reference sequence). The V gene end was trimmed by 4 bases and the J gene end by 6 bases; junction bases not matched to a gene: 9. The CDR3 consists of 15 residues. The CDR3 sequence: CASSHPTGGINEQFF. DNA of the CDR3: TGTGCCAGCAGCCACCCCACGGGAGGGATCAATGAGCAGTTCTTC.

For the CDR3, the DNA is TGTGCCAGCAGTTTTACAGGCCAAACCTACGAGCAGTACTTC. This codes for CASSFTGQTYEQYF. The chain carries TRBV27 and TRBJ2-7, with a tentative D call TRBD1 (5 bases). Trimming stripped 3 bases from V and 2 bases from J, with 11 bases between. CDR1 is MNHEY, CDR2 SMNVEV, per germline (reference sequence). This CDR3 has 14 residues.

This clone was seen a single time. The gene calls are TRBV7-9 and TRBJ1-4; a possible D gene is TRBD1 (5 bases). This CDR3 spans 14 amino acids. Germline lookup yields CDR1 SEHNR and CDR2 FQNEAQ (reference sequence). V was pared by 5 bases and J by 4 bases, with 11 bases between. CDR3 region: CASSKWGDNEKLFF. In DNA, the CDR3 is TGTGCCAGCAGCAAGTGGGGGGATAATGAAAAACTGTTTTTT.

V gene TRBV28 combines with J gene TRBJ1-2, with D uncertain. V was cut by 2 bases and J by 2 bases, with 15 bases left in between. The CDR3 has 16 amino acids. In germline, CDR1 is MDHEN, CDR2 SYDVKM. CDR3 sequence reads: CASSLRERPSNYGYTF. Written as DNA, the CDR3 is TGTGCCAGCAGTTTACGTGAGCGGCCGTCCAACTATGGCTACACCTTC.

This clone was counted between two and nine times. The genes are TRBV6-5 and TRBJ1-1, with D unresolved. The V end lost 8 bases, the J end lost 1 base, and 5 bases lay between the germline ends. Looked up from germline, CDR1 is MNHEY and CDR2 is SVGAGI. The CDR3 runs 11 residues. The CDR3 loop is CASRSNTEAFF. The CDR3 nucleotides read TGTGCCAGCCGGTCGAACACTGAAGCTTTCTTT.

The CDR3 sequence is CASSQDRGWAFF. In nucleotides, the CDR3 is TGTGCCAGCAGCCAAGATCGAGGGTGGGCTTTCTTT. The chain carries TRBV4-2 and TRBJ1-1, with D unclear. This CDR3 region has 12 residues. Trimming shortened V by 0 bases and J by 11 bases, and 10 bases separated the two germline ends. Germline V lookup: CDR1 LGHNA, CDR2 YNFKEQ.

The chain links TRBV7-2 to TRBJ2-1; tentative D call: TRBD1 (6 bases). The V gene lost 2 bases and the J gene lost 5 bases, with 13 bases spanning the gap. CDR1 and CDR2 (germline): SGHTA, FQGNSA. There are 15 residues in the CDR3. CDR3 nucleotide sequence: TGTGCCAGCAGCTTAAATGGGGGCGGAAACAATGAGCAGTTCTTC. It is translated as CASSLNGGGNNEQFF.

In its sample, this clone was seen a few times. The CDR3 here is CASSNSAGYNTGELFF. In DNA, the CDR3 is TGTGCCAGCTCCAATTCGGCGGGCTATAACACCGGGGAGCTGTTTTTT. The chain is built from TRBV2 and TRBJ2-2, with D tentatively TRBD2 (5 bases). V lost 8 bases, J lost 2 bases, and 18 bases lay in between. The CDR3 has 16 amino acids. The germline gives CDR1 SNHLY, CDR2 FYNNEI.

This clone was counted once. As DNA, the CDR3 is TGTGCCAGTAGTTGGGGACAAACTTATGGCTACACCTTC. Protein sequence: CASSWGQTYGYTF. V is TRBV19 and J is TRBJ1-2; D is perhaps TRBD1 (6 bases). The ends were cut back, 5 bases at V and 5 bases at J, with 12 bases in the middle. The V gene's germline CDR1 is LNHDA and CDR2 SQIVND (reference sequence). The CDR3 is made up of 13 amino acids.

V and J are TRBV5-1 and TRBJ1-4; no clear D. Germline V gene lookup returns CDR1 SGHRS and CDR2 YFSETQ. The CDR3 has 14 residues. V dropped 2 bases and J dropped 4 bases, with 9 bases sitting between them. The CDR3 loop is CASSLSGSNEKLFF. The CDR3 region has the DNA TGCGCCAGCAGCTTATCGGGTAGTAATGAAAAACTGTTTTTT.

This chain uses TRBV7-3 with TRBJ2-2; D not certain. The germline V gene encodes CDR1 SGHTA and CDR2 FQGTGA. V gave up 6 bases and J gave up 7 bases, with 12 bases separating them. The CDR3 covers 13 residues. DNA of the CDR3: TGTGCCAGCAGACTCTACGCCGGCGGGGAGCTGTTTTTT. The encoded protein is CASRLYAGGELFF.

Written as DNA, the CDR3 is TGTGCCAGCAGCCCGTTAAGCGGGGGGGCGTACGAGCAGTACTTC. Translating it yields CASSPLSGGAYEQYF. The chain has TRBV7-9 and TRBJ2-5, with 10 bases matching TRBD2. The better agreement between TRBJ2-7 and the DNA end casts doubt on the J call. Germline CDR1 and CDR2: SEHNR and FQNEAQ (reference sequence). This CDR3 comprises 15 residues.

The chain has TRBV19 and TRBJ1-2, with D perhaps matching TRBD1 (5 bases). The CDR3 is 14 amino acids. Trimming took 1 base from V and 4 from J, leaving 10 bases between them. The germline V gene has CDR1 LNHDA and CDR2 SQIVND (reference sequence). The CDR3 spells CASSIGGGLYGYTF. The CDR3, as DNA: TGTGCCAGTAGTATAGGGGGCGGTCTCTATGGCTACACCTTC.

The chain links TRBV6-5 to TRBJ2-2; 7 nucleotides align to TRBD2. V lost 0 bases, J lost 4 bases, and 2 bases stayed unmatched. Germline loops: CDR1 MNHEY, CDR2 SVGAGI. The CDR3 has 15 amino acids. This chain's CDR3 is CASSYSKRGTGELFF. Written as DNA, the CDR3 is TGTGCCAGCAGTTACTCGAAGCGGGGCACCGGGGAGCTGTTTTTT.

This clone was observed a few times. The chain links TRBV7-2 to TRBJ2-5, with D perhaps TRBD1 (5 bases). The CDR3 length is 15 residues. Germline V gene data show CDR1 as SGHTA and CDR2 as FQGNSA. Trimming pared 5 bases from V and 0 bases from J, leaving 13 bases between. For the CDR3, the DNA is TGTGCCAGCAGCCTGGGGCTAGGGTACCAAGAGACCCAGTACTTC. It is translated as CASSLGLGYQETQYF.

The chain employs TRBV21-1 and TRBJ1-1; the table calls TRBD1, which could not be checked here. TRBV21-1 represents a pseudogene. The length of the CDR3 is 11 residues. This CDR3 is CASPRGPEAFF. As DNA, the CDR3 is TGTGCCAGCCCCAGGGGACCTGAAGCTTTCTTT.

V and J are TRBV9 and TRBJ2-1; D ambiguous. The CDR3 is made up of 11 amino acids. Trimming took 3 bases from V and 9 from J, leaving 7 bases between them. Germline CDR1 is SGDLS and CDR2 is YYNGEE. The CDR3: CASSASSEQFF. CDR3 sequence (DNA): TGTGCCAGCAGCGCTAGTAGTGAGCAGTTCTTC.

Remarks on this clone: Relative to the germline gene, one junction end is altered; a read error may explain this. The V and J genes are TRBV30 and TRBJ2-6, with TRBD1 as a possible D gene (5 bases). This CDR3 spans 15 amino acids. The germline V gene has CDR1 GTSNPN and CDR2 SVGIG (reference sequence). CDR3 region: CAWRRSTGGANGLTF. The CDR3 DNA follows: TGTGCCTGGAGGAGGAGTACTGGTGGGGCCAACGGCCTGACTTTC. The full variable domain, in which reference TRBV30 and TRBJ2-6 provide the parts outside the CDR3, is SQTIHQWPATLVQPVGSPLSLECTVEGTSNPNLYWYRQAAGRGLQLLFYSVGIGQISSEVPQNLSASRPQDRQFILSSKKLLLSDSGFYLCAWRRSTGGANGLTFGAGSRLTVL.

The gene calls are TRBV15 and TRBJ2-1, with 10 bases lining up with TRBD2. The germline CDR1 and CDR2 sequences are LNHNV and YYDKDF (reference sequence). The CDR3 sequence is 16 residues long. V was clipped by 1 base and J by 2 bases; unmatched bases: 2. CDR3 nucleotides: TGTGCCACCAGCAGAGGGCTAGCGGGGGCCTACAATGAGCAGTTCTTC. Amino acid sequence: CATSRGLAGAYNEQFF. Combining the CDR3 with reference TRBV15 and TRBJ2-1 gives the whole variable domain DAMVIQNPRYQVTQFGKPVTLSCSQTLNHNVMYWYQQKSSQAPKLLFHYYDKDFNNEADTPDNFQSRRPNTSFCFLDIRSPGLGDTAMYLCATSRGLAGAYNEQFFGPGTRLTVL.

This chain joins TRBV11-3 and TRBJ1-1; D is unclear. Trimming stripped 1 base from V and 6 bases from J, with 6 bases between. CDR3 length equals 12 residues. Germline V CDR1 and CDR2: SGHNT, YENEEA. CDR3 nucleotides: TGTGCCAGCAGCTTAGTGAGGGCTGAAGCTTTCTTT. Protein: CASSLVRAEAFF.

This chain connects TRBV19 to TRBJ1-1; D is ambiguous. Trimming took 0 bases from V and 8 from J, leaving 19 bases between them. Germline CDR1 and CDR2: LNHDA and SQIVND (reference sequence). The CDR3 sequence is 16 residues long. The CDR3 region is CASSIESGSGVKEAFF. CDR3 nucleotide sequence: TGTGCCAGTAGTATAGAGTCTGGAAGCGGGGTAAAAGAAGCTTTCTTT.

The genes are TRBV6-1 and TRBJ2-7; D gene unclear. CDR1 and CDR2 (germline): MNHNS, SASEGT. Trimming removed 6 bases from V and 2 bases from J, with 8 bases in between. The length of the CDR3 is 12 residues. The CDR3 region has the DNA TGTGCCAGCAGCTCCCCTCCCTACGAGCAGTACTTC. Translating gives CASSSPPYEQYF.